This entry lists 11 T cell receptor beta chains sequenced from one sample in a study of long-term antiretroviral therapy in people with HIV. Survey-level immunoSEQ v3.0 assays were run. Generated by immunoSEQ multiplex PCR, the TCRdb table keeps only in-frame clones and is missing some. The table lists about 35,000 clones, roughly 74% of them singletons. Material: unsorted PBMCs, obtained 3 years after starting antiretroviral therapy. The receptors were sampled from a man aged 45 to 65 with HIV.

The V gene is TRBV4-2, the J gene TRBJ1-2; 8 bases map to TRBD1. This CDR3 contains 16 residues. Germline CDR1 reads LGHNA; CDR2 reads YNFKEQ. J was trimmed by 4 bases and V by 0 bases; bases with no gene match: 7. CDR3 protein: CASSQDRTGPGYGYTF. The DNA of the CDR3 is TGTGCCAGCAGCCAAGATCGGACAGGGCCCGGCTATGGCTACACCTTC.

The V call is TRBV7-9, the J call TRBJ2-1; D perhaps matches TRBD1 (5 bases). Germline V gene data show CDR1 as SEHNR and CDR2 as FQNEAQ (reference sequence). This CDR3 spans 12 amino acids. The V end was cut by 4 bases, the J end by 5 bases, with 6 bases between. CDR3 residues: CASSWGNNEQFF. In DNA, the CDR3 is TGTGCCAGCAGCTGGGGCAACAATGAGCAGTTCTTC.

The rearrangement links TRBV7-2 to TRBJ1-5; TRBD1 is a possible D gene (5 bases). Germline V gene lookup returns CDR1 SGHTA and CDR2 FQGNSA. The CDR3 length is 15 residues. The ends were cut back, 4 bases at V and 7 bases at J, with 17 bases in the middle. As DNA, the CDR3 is TGTGCCAGCAGCTCAACGCGGGGGAGGGGACAGCCCCAGCATTTT. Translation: CASSSTRGRGQPQHF.

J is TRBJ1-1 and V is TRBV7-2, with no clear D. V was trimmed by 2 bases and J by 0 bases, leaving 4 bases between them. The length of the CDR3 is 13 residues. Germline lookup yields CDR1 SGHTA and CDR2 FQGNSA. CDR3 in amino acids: CASSLQVNTEAFF. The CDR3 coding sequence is TGTGCCAGCAGCTTACAAGTGAACACTGAAGCTTTCTTT.

CDR3 coding DNA: TGCGCCAGCAGCTACACAGTTTCTGGGGCCAACGTCCTGACTTTC. This codes for CASSYTVSGANVLTF. This chain connects TRBV5-1 to TRBJ2-6; D uncertain. Trimming cost V 3 bases and J 1 base, with 8 bases left between them. This CDR3 region has 15 residues. CDR1 is SGHRS, CDR2 YFSETQ, per germline.

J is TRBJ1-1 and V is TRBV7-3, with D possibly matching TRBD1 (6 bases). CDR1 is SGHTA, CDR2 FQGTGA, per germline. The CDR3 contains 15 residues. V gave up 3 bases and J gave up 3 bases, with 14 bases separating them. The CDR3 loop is CASSLVAAGDTEAFF. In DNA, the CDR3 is TGTGCCAGCAGCTTGGTGGCGGCAGGGGACACTGAAGCTTTCTTT.

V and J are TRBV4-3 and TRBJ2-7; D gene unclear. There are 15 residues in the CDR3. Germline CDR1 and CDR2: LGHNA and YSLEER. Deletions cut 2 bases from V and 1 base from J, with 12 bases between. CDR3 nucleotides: TGCGCCAGCAGCCAAACTACGGTGTCGTCCTACGAGCAGTACTTC. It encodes CASSQTTVSSYEQYF.

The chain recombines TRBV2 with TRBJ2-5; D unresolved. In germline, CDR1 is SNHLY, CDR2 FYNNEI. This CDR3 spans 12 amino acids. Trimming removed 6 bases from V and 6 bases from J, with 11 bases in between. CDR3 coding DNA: TGTGCCAGCAGATCCCAAAAGCAGACCCAGTACTTC. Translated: CASRSQKQTQYF.

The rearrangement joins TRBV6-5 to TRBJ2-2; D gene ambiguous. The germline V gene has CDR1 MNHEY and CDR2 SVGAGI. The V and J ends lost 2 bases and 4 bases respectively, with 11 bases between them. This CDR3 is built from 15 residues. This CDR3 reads CASSYGLVGTGELFF. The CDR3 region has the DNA TGTGCCAGCAGTTACGGGCTAGTGGGCACCGGGGAGCTGTTTTTT.

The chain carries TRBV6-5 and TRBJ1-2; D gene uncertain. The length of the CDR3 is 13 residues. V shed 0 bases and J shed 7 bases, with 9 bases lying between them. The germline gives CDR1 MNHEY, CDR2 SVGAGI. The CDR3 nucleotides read TGTGCCAGCAGTTACTCGATGTTTGCTGGCTACACCTTC. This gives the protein CASSYSMFAGYTF.

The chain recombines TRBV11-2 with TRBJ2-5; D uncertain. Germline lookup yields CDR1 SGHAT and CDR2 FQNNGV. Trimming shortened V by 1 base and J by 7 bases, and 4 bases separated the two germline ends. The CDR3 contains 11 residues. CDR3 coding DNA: TGTGCCAGCAGCTTAGCAGGGACCCAGTACTTC. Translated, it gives CASSLAGTQYF.